This T cell receptor beta chain was recorded in a study of beta chain features in type 1 diabetes. Across the whole study: Over all samples combined, some 110 million sorted cells were examined.

Since all of the isolated RNA was reverse transcribed, expressed TCRB transcripts were what got sequenced. Libraries were prepared by immunoSEQ multiplex PCR; TCRdb keeps only in-frame clonotypes and omits some of them. The table records about 900,000 clones, roughly 15% of them present only once. The CDR3 sequence is 15 residues long. CDR1 is MNHEY, CDR2 SMNVEV, per germline (reference sequence). Turning to this clone: The germline gene is not matched at one end of the junction; a read error may be the cause.

This clonotype was sampled from a woman in her late teens or twenties in good health. The chain is built from TRBV27 and TRBJ1-4; D remains ambiguous. The sequencing input was naive CD4+ T cells from blood. The CDR3 region has the DNA TGTGCCAGCAGCTTATGGCGAGCGACTAATGAAAAACTGTTTTTT. Its translation is CASSLWRATNEKLFF.